The present TCR beta chain was sequenced within a study of shared clonotypes between healthy human individuals (dated by TCRdb to 2020 to 2022). Describing the broader study: A couple of women and three men aged 18 to 49 years were included in the cohort. To estimate repertoire size and how much clonotype sharing occurs between individuals, the study deeply sequenced the blood TCR repertoires of roughly 5 healthy adults. To increase sequencing depth and limit assay-specific biases, different laboratories used diverse techniques to prepare libraries and sequence TCR repertoires. Between about 0.9 and 10 billion PBMCs per donor were obtained by leukapheresis. For each donor, CD4 naive and CD4 memory were each run on three plates, CD8 naive on two plates, and CD8 memory on one plate.

General conclusions and limits of the study: Approximately 5% of naive CD4, 3.5% of naive CD8, 2.3% of memory CD4, and roughly 0.4% of memory CD8 clonotypes were shared across a few donors. Rarefaction of sorted-subset datasets indicated incomplete sequencing despite the large sequencing depth. Pairwise subsampling indicated that sequencing depth was expected to affect the degree of clonotype sharing among donors. Sampling was restricted to blood, and TCR repertoires in tissues likely differ from the TCR repertoires found in blood. The small number of donors limited the genetic and exposure-history diversity represented. Naive subsets generally had larger estimated clonotype richness than memory subsets. Compared with non-shared clonotypes, clonotypes shared by all four sorted-subset donors had higher generation probabilities.

TCR CDR3 regions were amplified from genomic DNA by multiplex PCR using the deep immunoSEQ assay. Genomic DNA extracted from each cell subset was distributed evenly over all wells of several immunoSEQ 96-well plates, and each plate served as one replicate. For sorted subsets, roughly 200 ng of genomic DNA, equivalent to 25,000 to 35,000 T cell genomes, went into each replicate PCR. Purified libraries were quantified with a Qubit 3.0 fluorometer, sized on a Bioanalyzer 2100, and re-quantified with the KAPA Library Quantification kit. Each immunoSEQ 96-well plate was sequenced on its own single-read 150-cycle Illumina NextSeq 550 flow cell. As for how the authors treated the data: Because only junctional sequences without quality scores were contained in the immunoSEQ output, filtering matching that applied to full-length reads could not be performed. To assign V/J genes and CDR3, sequences were annotated using PyIR, a Python wrapper for IgBLAST v1.9, with IMGT germline references. Reads were removed for weak V/J assignments (E-value above 1e-6), missing CDR3, stop codons, out-of-frame junctions, or ambiguous translated residues. V3J clonotypes were defined as sequences sharing the same inferred V gene, J gene, and CDR3 amino acid sequence. Percentage overlap between repertoires was calculated by dividing the number of shared unique clonotypes by the size of the smaller repertoire. Repertoire richness was assessed with RTK rarefaction, the Chao1 estimator, and Recon v2.1 estimates of unobserved clonotypes. Generation probabilities for all TCRbeta clonotypes obtained by the gDNA method from four donors were computed using OLGA. TCRdb limited this immuneACCESS table to in-frame rearrangements with V and J called. A share of clones is missing; checked studies link under half to unresolved V genes, and the rest is unexplained. V and J calls and clone size come straight from that table; D and trimming were deduced from the DNA. In this sample the table shows around 2.1 million clones, nearly 97% of which occur a single time. Around 0.13% of the sample is in the top ten clones.

Donors were healthy HIV-negative adults with no recently reported acute infections or vaccinations. All donors were Caucasian adults living in Nashville, Tennessee, USA. Magnetic negative selection was used to enrich CD4+ T cells, after which naive cells were positively selected on CD45RA and the negative fraction became the memory subset. Blood was obtained by leukapheresis, after which PBMCs were separated by Ficoll-Histopaque density gradient centrifugation and cryopreserved in liquid nitrogen vapor phase. Analytical flow cytometry was used to check the purity and quantity of every magnetically sorted T cell population. Genomic DNA was isolated from each sorted fraction and quantified by UV absorbance on a Nanodrop 2000c. Reading from cysteine to phenylalanine, the CDR3 counts 12 amino acids. The entry retains the CDR3 DNA only, 36 bases that are in frame from base 1. Between the V and J ends, shortened by 5 bases and 6 bases respectively, the junction contains 9 bases. CDR1 and CDR2 are drawn from the germline V gene: SNHLY, FYNNEI.

Notes on this clone: It has no known antigen specificity. Base quality data are lacking; no much larger clone is found one base away.

The sequence derives from a man aged 18 to 30 in good health. Recombination joined TRBV2 with TRBJ2-3; the D gene cannot be resolved reliably. Sequenced: naive CD4+ T cells sorted from blood. The sample's cell subset or site, from its label and the paper: CD45RA+ positively selected. Read as DNA, the sequence is TGTGCCAGCAGTACCAGGAAGGATACGCAGTATTTT. Protein translation: CASSTRKDTQYF.